The clone carrying this TCR beta chain appeared many times. Its specificity is not known. The sample belongs to a study of identical twins. Whole-study findings and limits: Monozygotic twin pairs showed more out-of-frame TCR alpha sharing than models estimated.

The J segment lost 8 bases and the V segment lost 2 bases, leaving 13 bases of the junction unmatched. CDR1 and CDR2 from the germline V gene are SGHAT and FQNNGV. The CDR3 spans 18 residues. TCRdb re-derived calls from the 5' RACE reads in MiXCR, one entry per CDR3 protein. The sample records 220,000 or so distinct CDR3 sequences, about 7% being singletons. Another study also made use of these data, one on yellow fever vaccine responses in identical twins.

The source is a woman between 18 and 30 years old in good health. V usage is TRBV11-2 and J usage is TRBJ1-6; TRBD1 agrees at 9 bases. The specimen sequenced was memory (CD45RO+) T cells sorted from blood. The CDR3 is CASSLHVPGQGTDSPLHF. The DNA of the CDR3 is TGTGCCAGCAGCTTACATGTCCCGGGACAGGGTACCGATTCACCCCTCCACTTT.